These 19 T cell receptor beta chains were sequenced from one sample in a study of blood T cell repertoires in COVID-19. Method: immunoSEQ multiplex PCR; TCRdb's copy keeps in-frame clones and lacks some. The sample carries over 150,000 clones, about 90% recorded once. Sequenced input: PBMCs or T cells enriched from blood (not recorded which). These receptors were obtained from a woman in her forties or fifties who had recovered from COVID-19.

The V call is TRBV7-2, the J call TRBJ2-7, with 7 bases aligning to TRBD1. The CDR3 is made up of 15 amino acids. Trimming removed 1 base from V and 7 bases from J; junction bases left unmatched: 10. Germline V gives CDR1 SGHTA, CDR2 FQGNSA. CDR3 amino acids: CASSLGGTVSREQYF. CDR3 DNA: TGTGCCAGCAGCTTAGGAGGGACAGTCTCTCGGGAGCAGTACTTC.

The J gene is TRBJ2-5, the V gene TRBV19; the match to TRBD2 covers 8 bases. CDR3 length: 16 residues. CDR1 and CDR2 from the germline V gene are LNHDA and SQIVND (reference sequence). V lost 6 bases to trimming and J lost 2 bases; unmatched junction nucleotides: 11. The CDR3 DNA is TGTGCCAGTAGGCCGGGGCTGTTAGCGGGACAAGAGACCCAGTACTTC. This encodes CASRPGLLAGQETQYF.

The chain employs TRBV11-2 and TRBJ2-1; 8 nucleotides agree with TRBD2. J was trimmed by 9 bases and V by 1 base; bases with no gene match: 14. Germline assignment: CDR1 SGHAT and CDR2 FQNNGV. CDR3 length: 17 residues. CDR3 in amino acids: CASSLVPAGVGSSEQFF. In DNA form, the CDR3 reads TGTGCCAGCAGCTTAGTCCCAGCGGGAGTAGGATCTAGTGAGCAGTTCTTC. The full variable domain, completed using reference TRBV11-2 and TRBJ2-1, is EAGVAQSPRYKIIEKRQSVAFWCNPISGHATLYWYQQILGQGPKLLIQFQNNGVVDDSQLPKDRFSAERLKGVDSTLKIQPAKLEDSAVYLCASSLVPAGVGSSEQFFGPGTRLTVL.

The rearrangement uses TRBV5-1 and TRBJ2-3, with unresolved D. CDR3 length equals 12 residues. Germline assignment: CDR1 SGHRS and CDR2 YFSETQ. Trimming shortened V by 4 bases and J by 5 bases, and 8 bases separated the two germline ends. CDR3 in amino acids: CASSPPGDTQYF. The CDR3 DNA follows: TGCGCCAGCAGCCCCCCGGGAGATACGCAGTATTTT.

The genes are TRBV19 and TRBJ2-5; weak D call: TRBD1 (6 bases). The CDR3 consists of 13 residues. Germline V CDR1 and CDR2: LNHDA, SQIVND (reference sequence). V was shortened by 7 bases and J by 3 bases, with 12 bases between the two germline ends. This CDR3 reads CASKKQGKETQYF. CDR3 DNA: TGTGCCAGTAAAAAGCAGGGGAAAGAGACCCAGTACTTC.

V and J are TRBV15 and TRBJ2-3, with D perhaps matching TRBD1 (6 bases). This CDR3 has 15 amino acids. Germline loops: CDR1 LNHNV, CDR2 YYDKDF (reference sequence). Trimming removed 3 bases at V and 2 bases at J, with 12 bases between. The CDR3 region is CATSSRDTHTDTQYF. CDR3 nucleotides: TGTGCCACCAGCAGCCGGGACACCCACACAGATACGCAGTATTTT.

The chain uses TRBV4-3 and TRBJ2-5, with 10 bases fitting TRBD2. The CDR3 spans 17 residues. Germline CDR1 reads LGHNA; CDR2 reads YSLEER. The V and J ends lost 0 bases and 1 base, in that order; junction bases with no gene match: 5. In DNA form, the CDR3 reads TGCGCCAGCAGCCAAGATTGGAGGACTAGCGGCCAAGAGACCCAGTACTTC. As protein: CASSQDWRTSGQETQYF.

The chain recombines TRBV19 with TRBJ1-1; TRBD1 aligns across 7 bases. This CDR3 has 13 residues. Germline CDR1 and CDR2: LNHDA and SQIVND (reference sequence). V shed 7 bases, J shed 1 base, and the junction held 3 bases outside the gene matches. The CDR3 region is CASIRDRNTEAFF. CDR3 nucleotides: TGTGCCAGTATTCGGGACAGGAACACTGAAGCTTTCTTT.

This chain joins TRBV6-5 and TRBJ2-7, with 9 bases aligning to TRBD2. Germline CDR1 MNHEY, CDR2 SVGAGI. The CDR3 spans 13 residues. Losses at the gene ends were 5 bases for V and 7 bases for J; bases not matched to a gene: 6. The CDR3 coding sequence is TGTGCCAGCAGTCTCGGCGGGAGGGGAGAGCAGTACTTC. Its protein is CASSLGGRGEQYF.

CDR3 coding DNA: TGTGCCAGCAGCTCCGACGGGCTCAGGGAGCCCCAGCATTTT. Translation gives CASSSDGLREPQHF. The chain links TRBV7-9 to TRBJ1-5; TRBD1 might be the D (5 bases). The germline gives CDR1 SEHNR, CDR2 FQNEAQ (reference sequence). The CDR3 extends over 14 amino acids. Trimming shortened V by 4 bases and J by 8 bases, and 15 bases separated the two germline ends.

This clone was observed once. J is TRBJ1-1 and V is TRBV18, with TRBD1 matching over 8 bases. CDR1 and CDR2 (germline): KGHSH, LQKENI. Unmatched junction bases numbered 4, after V lost 3 bases and J lost 1 base. The CDR3 contains 15 residues. This chain's CDR3 is CASSPQTGANTEAFF. The CDR3, as DNA: TGTGCCAGCTCACCCCAGACAGGGGCGAACACTGAAGCTTTCTTT.

This clone occurred a few times. Since no conserved phenylalanine or tryptophan closes the CDR3, a read error is the likely cause. The limits of the CDR3 on the DNA are not certain, so only TCRdb's listed CDR3 is given. This rearrangement joins TRBV6-5 to TRBJ1-6; the D call TRBD1 from the table was never checked on the DNA. The CDR3 is 13 amino acids in total, end residues counted. CDR1 and CDR2 from the germline V gene are MNHEY and SVGAGI. CDR3 protein: CASSLSDRDRAYL.

The chain has TRBV3-1 (or the pseudogene TRBV3-2) and TRBJ2-1; TRBD2 aligns across 9 bases. V was clipped by 8 bases and J by 0 bases; unmatched bases: 14. Germline V gene lookup returns CDR1 LGHDT and CDR2 YNNKEL (reference sequence). The CDR3 covers 18 residues. The CDR3 loop reads CASRPGLAGLSSYNEQFF. The DNA of the CDR3 is TGTGCCAGCCGACCCGGGCTAGCGGGATTAAGCTCCTACAATGAGCAGTTCTTC.

The gene calls are TRBV5-8 and TRBJ2-1, with 9 bases lining up with TRBD2. J lost 5 bases, V lost 1 base, and 1 base had no gene match. CDR1 is SGHTS, CDR2 YDEGEE, per germline. The CDR3 loop spans 14 amino acids. In DNA, the CDR3 is TGTGCCAGCAGCTTGCCTAGCGGGGACAATGAGCAGTTCTTC. Amino acid sequence: CASSLPSGDNEQFF. Supplemented by reference TRBV5-8 and TRBJ2-1, the full variable domain reads EAGVTQSPTHLIKTRGQQATLRCSPISGHTSVYWYQQALGLGLQFLLWYDEGEERNRGNFPPRFSGRQFPNYSSELNVNALELEDSALYLCASSLPSGDNEQFFGPGTRLTVL.

This clone was observed a few times. The chain employs TRBV28 and TRBJ1-2; 11 bases match TRBD1. The CDR3 loop spans 16 amino acids. The V gene end was trimmed by 7 bases and the J gene end by 6 bases; junction bases not matched to a gene: 13. CDR1 is MDHEN and CDR2 is SYDVKM in the germline V gene. As DNA, the CDR3 is TGTGCCAGCACCCGGACAGGGGGCGCAAGTTTGGATGGCTACACCTTC. As protein: CASTRTGGASLDGYTF.

This clone was detected once. The chain links TRBV5-1 to TRBJ2-6; TRBD1 might be the D (5 bases). The V end lost 3 bases, the J end lost 0 bases, and 7 bases lay between the germline ends. This CDR3 is built from 15 residues. Germline V gene sequence: CDR1 SGHRS, CDR2 YFSETQ. CDR3 protein: CASSSDISGANVLTF. CDR3 nucleotides: TGCGCCAGCAGCTCGGACATCTCTGGGGCCAACGTCCTGACTTTC. The full variable domain, its missing parts supplied by reference TRBV5-1 and TRBJ2-6, is KAGVTQTPRYLIKTRGQQVTLSCSPISGHRSVSWYQQTPGQGLQFLFEYFSETQRNKGNFPGRFSGRQFSNSRSEMNVSTLELGDSALYLCASSSDISGANVLTFGAGSRLTVL.

The CDR3 nucleotides read TGTGCCAGCAGTTGGACAGGGGCCGTTTGGAATCAGCCCCAGCATTTT. Protein sequence: CASSWTGAVWNQPQHF. The chain is built from TRBV28 and TRBJ1-5; TRBD1 matches at 9 bases. The V gene's germline CDR1 is MDHEN and CDR2 SYDVKM. V shed 4 bases, J shed 4 bases, and the junction held 8 bases outside the gene matches. CDR3 length: 16 residues.

This sequence joins TRBV28 and TRBJ2-1, with D tentatively TRBD1 (5 bases). The germline V gene has CDR1 MDHEN and CDR2 SYDVKM. The CDR3 consists of 15 residues. V was cut by 6 bases and J by 1 base, with 13 bases left in between. In DNA form, the CDR3 reads TGTGCCAGCAGGACCTCCAAGGGGTCCTACAATGAGCAGTTCTTC. Translation: CASRTSKGSYNEQFF.

The chain is built from TRBV5-4 and TRBJ1-2; D is perhaps TRBD1 (6 bases). With 4 bases removed from V and 1 base from J, the gap between germline ends came to 17 bases. Germline lookup yields CDR1 SGHNT and CDR2 YYREEE (reference sequence). The CDR3 has 16 residues. CDR3: CASSILPGQFNYGYTF. In DNA, the CDR3 is TGTGCCAGCAGCATACTACCGGGACAATTTAACTATGGCTACACCTTC.